This is a list of T cell receptor beta chains from one sample in a study of T-cell memory formation after mild COVID-19. A single record per CDR3 protein comes from TCRdb applying MiXCR to the 5' RACE reads. The table lists hundreds of thousands of distinct CDR3 sequences, 8.2% of them singletons. The material sequenced was PBMCs or a T cell subset sorted from them (not recorded which). These receptor sequences come from a man younger than 35 who had mild COVID-19 (a few samples of this study predate the infection). Cell type and time point are not known. CDR3s include the opening cysteine and the closing phenylalanine or tryptophan. D genes are given only for firm matches. Size is stated for part of the rows, as once, few or many counts, or as a class when the clone is expanded.

d_gene	abundance	len	v_gene	j_gene	CDR3nt	CDR3aa
-	-	12	TRBV13	TRBJ1-6	TGTGCCAGCAGCCGTTTCAATTCACCCCTCCACTTT	CASSRFNSPLHF
TRBD2	many	19	TRBV6-1	TRBJ2-7	TGTGCCAGCTACGCACCGCGCGGGGGGTCCTCCCTACTTTCCTACGAGCAGTACTTC	CASYAPRGGSSLLSYEQYF
-	many	15	TRBV12-5	TRBJ1-1	TGTGCTAGTGGTCTCCACAGGGATCTAAACACTGAAGCTTTCTTT	CASGLHRDLNTEAFF
-	-	14	TRBV19	TRBJ2-7	TGTGCCAGTAGTTTCGGACACCCCCCCAGCGAGCAGTACTTC	CASSFGHPPSEQYF
-	-	14	TRBV5-1	TRBJ2-5	TGCGCCAGCAGCACGGGACTGACACAAGAGACCCAGTACTTC	CASSTGLTQETQYF
TRBD1	few	15	TRBV5-1	TRBJ2-5	TGCGCCAGCAGGCGAGCCGGGACAGGGGGAGAGACCCAGTACTTC	CASRRAGTGGETQYF
-	many	14	TRBV4-2	TRBJ2-3	TGTGCCAGCAGCCAAACCGGGACTTCAGATACGCAGTATTTT	CASSQTGTSDTQYF
-	-	12	TRBV6-6	TRBJ2-1	TGTGCCAGCAGTTACGGAGAGACTGAGCAGTTCTTC	CASSYGETEQFF
-	-	12	TRBV5-1	TRBJ2-5	TGCGCCAGCAGCTTGAATGAAGGGGCCCAGTACTTC	CASSLNEGAQYF
-	-	16	TRBV2	TRBJ2-2	TGTGCCAGCAGGGACCCGGGGAAGGGACGATCCGGGGAGCTGTTTTTT	CASRDPGKGRSGELFF
-	many	11	TRBV20-1	TRBJ2-2	TGCAGTGCAACGACGGGCGGGGAGCTGTTTTTT	CSATTGGELFF
-	few	14	TRBV6-2/TRBV6-3	TRBJ2-3	TGTGCCAGCAGTTGGGGGGCAAACACAGATACGCAGTATTTT	CASSWGANTDTQYF
-	-	14	TRBV4-2	TRBJ2-1	TGTGCCAGCAACCCCGGGGGCCCGGTTAATGAGCAGTTCTTC	CASNPGGPVNEQFF
-	-	13	TRBV6-4	TRBJ1-5	TGTGCCAGCAGTGACCGGGGTGGTCAGCCCCAGCATTTT	CASSDRGGQPQHF
TRBD2	-	17	TRBV5-1	TRBJ2-1	TGCGCCAGCAGCGCCGGACTAGCGGGGGGAAACTACAATGAGCAGTTCTTC	CASSAGLAGGNYNEQFF
-	-	16	TRBV3-1	TRBJ1-2	TGTGCCAGCAGACCCTCCGGACGCAACCTTGACTATGGCTACACCTTC	CASRPSGRNLDYGYTF
TRBD2	few	13	TRBV5-6	TRBJ2-7	TGTGCCAGCAGCGGGACTAGCGGCTACGAGCAGTACTTC	CASSGTSGYEQYF
TRBD1	-	16	TRBV5-4	TRBJ2-1	TGTGCCAGCAGCTCCGACGGACAGGGCTCCTACAATGAGCAGTTCTTC	CASSSDGQGSYNEQFF
-	few	14	TRBV12-3/TRBV12-4	TRBJ1-5	TGTGCCAGCACCCGGCCTGTGAGCAATCAGCCCCAGCATTTT	CASTRPVSNQPQHF
-	-	11	TRBV6-5	TRBJ1-1	TGTGCCAGCAGTTCCTCGAGTAAAGCTTTCTTT	CASSSSSKAFF
TRBD1	many	15	TRBV7-9	TRBJ1-1	TGTGCCAGCAGCCGTCCCGGGACAGGGCCCGCTGAAGCTTTCTTT	CASSRPGTGPAEAFF
-	few	16	TRBV12-3/TRBV12-4	TRBJ1-3	TGTGCCAGCAGTCGGAGGGCCGATAGCTCTGGAAACACCATATATTTT	CASSRRADSSGNTIYF
-	few	13	TRBV20-1	TRBJ2-5	TGCAGTGCCCTGCGACAGCCGCAAGAGACCCAGTACTTC	CSALRQPQETQYF
TRBD1	many	16	TRBV5-5	TRBJ1-3	TGTGCCAGCAGCTTGCAGGGGGCTAACTCTGGAAACACCATATATTTT	CASSLQGANSGNTIYF
-	many	14	TRBV7-3	TRBJ2-1	TGTGCCAGCAGCCAAGAGTGGGGGGACAATGAGCAGTTCTTC	CASSQEWGDNEQFF
TRBD1	few	15	TRBV12-3/TRBV12-4	TRBJ2-5	TGTGCCAGCAGTTGGACAGGGGGCAACGGAGAAACCCAGTACTTC	CASSWTGGNGETQYF
-	few	13	TRBV10-3	TRBJ2-1	TGTGCCACCCTCGGGCTGAACTACAATGAGCAGTTCTTC	CATLGLNYNEQFF
-	-	14	TRBV10-3	TRBJ2-5	TGTGCCATCAGTGAGTCGACAGGGAGGGAGACCCAGTACTTC	CAISESTGRETQYF
-	-	15	TRBV2	TRBJ2-3	TGTGCCAGCAGTGAAGGGGCTCCTTACACAGATACGCAGTATTTT	CASSEGAPYTDTQYF
-	few	14	TRBV5-1	TRBJ1-2	TGCGCCAGCAGCTTTCTATCGAGAGACCGGGGCTACACCTTC	CASSFLSRDRGYTF
TRBD1	many	14	TRBV7-2	TRBJ1-4	TGTGCCAGCAGTACGAGGGACAGGGGCGAAAAACTGTTTTTT	CASSTRDRGEKLFF
TRBD1	-	15	TRBV5-6	TRBJ1-1	TGTGCCAGCAGCTCCCCAACCCGACAGGGGCTTAAAGCTTTCTTT	CASSSPTRQGLKAFF
TRBD1	few	15	TRBV18	TRBJ2-7	TGTGCCAGCTCCCCCCAGGGACAGGGGTTTTACGAGCAGTACTTC	CASSPQGQGFYEQYF
TRBD2	many	21	TRBV7-3	TRBJ2-1	TGTGCCAGCAGCTCCCAGGGACAGCGGACTAGCGGGGGTTCCTCCTACAATGAGCAGTTCTTC	CASSSQGQRTSGGSSYNEQFF
TRBD2	few	18	TRBV20-1	TRBJ2-1	TGCAGTGCTAGAGATAGGGCTAGCGGGGGGCCATTTGAATGGGAGCAGTTCTTC	CSARDRASGGPFEWEQFF
-	few	14	TRBV6-2/TRBV6-3	TRBJ1-5	TGTGCCAGTAAAGGAGGAACAGTTACTTTGGCCCAGCATTTT	CASKGGTVTLAQHF
-	few	17	TRBV4-2	TRBJ2-3	TGTGCCAGCAGCCCCTTCTCTTATGGGGGGGCCGCAGATACGCAGTATTTT	CASSPFSYGGAADTQYF
-	-	14	TRBV5-1	TRBJ2-5	TGCGCCAGCAGCAGGATCGCAGGGAAAGAGACCCAGTACTTC	CASSRIAGKETQYF
TRBD1	-	13	TRBV29-1	TRBJ2-1	TGCAGCGTTGCCGGGACAGGGTACAATGAGCAGTTCTTC	CSVAGTGYNEQFF
-	many	17	TRBV4-3	TRBJ2-2	TGCGCCAGCAGCCAAGATGAGAGCCTTCCGGGAGATGGGGAGCTGTTTTTT	CASSQDESLPGDGELFF
-	few	14	TRBV6-1	TRBJ2-5	TGTGCCCAACGGGTATGGAGGTTAGAGGAGACCCAGTACTTC	CAQRVWRLEETQYF
TRBD2	many	15	TRBV5-6	TRBJ2-5	TGTGCCAGCAGCTTAAACGGGGGGTACCAAGAGACCCAGTACTTC	CASSLNGGYQETQYF
-	-	13	TRBV4-1	TRBJ2-2	TGCGCCAGCAGCCAAGACGCGGGGGGGGAGCTGTTTTTT	CASSQDAGGELFF
-	few	13	TRBV19	TRBJ1-5	TGTGCCAGTTCGGGGTCGATTAATCAGCCCCAGCATTTT	CASSGSINQPQHF
-	few	15	TRBV6-5	TRBJ1-2	TGTGCCAGCAGTCCTTCGACAGTATATGGGTCTGGCTACACCTTC	CASSPSTVYGSGYTF
TRBD2	-	16	TRBV5-6	TRBJ2-5	TGTGCCAGCAGCTCCGCACTAGCGGAGAACCAAGAGACCCAGTACTTC	CASSSALAENQETQYF
-	-	13	TRBV7-3	TRBJ2-2	TGTGCCAGCAGCTTAGGGTTCGCCGGGGAGCTGTTTTTT	CASSLGFAGELFF
TRBD2	-	16	TRBV5-1	TRBJ2-3	TGCGCCAGCAGCTTCCTTAGCGGGGGGGCCGTAGATACGCAGTATTTT	CASSFLSGGAVDTQYF
-	few	15	TRBV7-2	TRBJ2-5	TGTGCCAGCAGCTTAGTGGGCGAGAGGGGGGAGACCCAGTACTTC	CASSLVGERGETQYF
TRBD1	few	15	TRBV5-5	TRBJ1-6	TGTGCCAGCAGCTCCCCCGACAGGGTCAATTCACCCCTCCACTTT	CASSSPDRVNSPLHF
TRBD2	-	15	TRBV4-3	TRBJ2-5	TGCGCCAGCAGCCAAGGAAGCGGGGGGAGTGAGACCCAGTACTTC	CASSQGSGGSETQYF
-	-	15	TRBV4-2	TRBJ2-3	TGTGCCAGCAGGGCTACCCCGACCAGCACAGATACGCAGTATTTT	CASRATPTSTDTQYF
-	-	15	TRBV3-1	TRBJ1-4	TGTGCCAGCAGCCAAGTAACTAGCGGCGTTGGAAAACTGTTTTTT	CASSQVTSGVGKLFF
-	-	15	TRBV9	TRBJ2-1	TGTGCCAGCAGCGTAGAGGGGGACTCCTACAATGAGCAGTTCTTC	CASSVEGDSYNEQFF
-	few	14	TRBV27	TRBJ1-1	TGTGCCAGCAGTCAGGGACGGCCGAACACTGAAGCTTTCTTT	CASSQGRPNTEAFF